This TCR beta chain was profiled in a study of T cell responses to AZD1222 COVID-19 vaccine. Libraries were prepared by immunoSEQ multiplex PCR; TCRdb keeps only in-frame clonotypes and omits some of them. This sample has under 130,000 clones, with around 94% found just once. Sample: peripheral blood, taken on day 0 of AZD1222 vaccination. The sequence derives from an adult in good health.

The CDR3 coding sequence is TGTGCCAGCAGCCAAGCCGGGTACCCGGGAAGGACTGAAGCTTTCTTT. Amino acids: CASSQAGYPGRTEAFF. The chain employs TRBV14 and TRBJ1-1; D uncertain. The CDR3 contains 16 residues. Germline CDR1 is SGHDN and CDR2 is FVKESK. The germline V and J ends were trimmed by 1 base and 5 bases, with 17 bases remaining between them.